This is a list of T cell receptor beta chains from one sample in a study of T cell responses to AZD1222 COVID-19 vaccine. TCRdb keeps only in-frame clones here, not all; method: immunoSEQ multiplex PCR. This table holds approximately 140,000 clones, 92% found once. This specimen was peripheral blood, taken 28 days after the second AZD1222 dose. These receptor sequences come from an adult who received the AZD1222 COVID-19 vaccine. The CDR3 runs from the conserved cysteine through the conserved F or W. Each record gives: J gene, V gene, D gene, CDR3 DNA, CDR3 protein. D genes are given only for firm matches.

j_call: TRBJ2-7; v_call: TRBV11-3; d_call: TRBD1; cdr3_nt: TGTGCCAGCAGCTTAGATCTGGACAGGGGTTACCGACGCTCCTACGAGCAGTACTTC; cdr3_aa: CASSLDLDRGYRRSYEQYF
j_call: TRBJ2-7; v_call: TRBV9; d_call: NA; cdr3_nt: TGTGCCAGCAGCGTAGCTACGGGACCGGCCTACGAGCAGTACTTC; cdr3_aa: CASSVATGPAYEQYF
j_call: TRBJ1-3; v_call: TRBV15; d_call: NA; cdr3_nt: TGTGCCACCAGCAGAGGGGGGGGCTCTGGAAACACCATATATTTT; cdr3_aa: CATSRGGGSGNTIYF
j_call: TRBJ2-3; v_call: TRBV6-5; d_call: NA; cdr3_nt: TGTGCCAGCAGTTCAACAGGGGAGGGGGCGCAGTATTTT; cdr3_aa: CASSSTGEGAQYF
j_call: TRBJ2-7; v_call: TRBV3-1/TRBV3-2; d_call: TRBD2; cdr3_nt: TGTGCCAGCAGCTCACTAGCGGGAAACGAGCAGTACTTC; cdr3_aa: CASSSLAGNEQYF
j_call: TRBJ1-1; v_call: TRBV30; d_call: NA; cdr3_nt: TGTGCCTGCGGACTGATGAACACTGAAGCTTTCTTT; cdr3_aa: CACGLMNTEAFF
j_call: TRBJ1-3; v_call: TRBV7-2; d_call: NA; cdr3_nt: TGTGCCAGCAGCTCCGATTACTCTGGAAACACCATATATTTT; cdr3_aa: CASSSDYSGNTIYF
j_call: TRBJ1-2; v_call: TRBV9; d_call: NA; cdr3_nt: TGTGCCAGCAGCTCCCATCCGCCATCTAACTATGGCTACACCTTC; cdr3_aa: CASSSHPPSNYGYTF
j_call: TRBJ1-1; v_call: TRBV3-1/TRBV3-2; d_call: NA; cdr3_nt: TGTGCCAGCACCACGAGCCAAATCCGAGGGGCTTTCTTT; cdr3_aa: CASTTSQIRGAFF
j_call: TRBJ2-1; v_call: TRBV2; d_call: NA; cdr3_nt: TGTGCCAGCAGTGAGGACAACAATGAGCAGTTCTTC; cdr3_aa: CASSEDNNEQFF
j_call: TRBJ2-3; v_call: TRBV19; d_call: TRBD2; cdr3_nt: TGTGCCAGTAGTGACGGGACTAGCGGGACGGATACGCAGTATTTT; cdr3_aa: CASSDGTSGTDTQYF
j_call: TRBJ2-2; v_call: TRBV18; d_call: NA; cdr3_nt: TGTGCCAGCTCACCGAGGGTTGGCACCGGGGAGCTGTTTTTT; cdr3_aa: CASSPRVGTGELFF
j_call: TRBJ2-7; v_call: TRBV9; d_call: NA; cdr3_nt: TGTGCCAGCAGTTCGGGTTCCTACGAGCAGTACTTC; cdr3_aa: CASSSGSYEQYF
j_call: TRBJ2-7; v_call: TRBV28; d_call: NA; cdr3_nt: TGTGCCAGCAGTGGGTTCGTGGGGAGGTACGAGCAGTACTTC; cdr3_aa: CASSGFVGRYEQYF